This T cell receptor beta chain was sequenced during a study of vaccination effects on CD4 cells after COVID-19. With respect to this clone: The target antigen is unknown.

Produced via immunoSEQ multiplex PCR; TCRdb's table is partial and in-frame only. The sample contains tens of thousands of clones, 74% of which appear only once. General study results and limits: Clones from infection and from vaccination both contracted markedly late after vaccination.

Sequencing was preceded by expansion of antigen-specific CD4+ T cells with viral peptide pools in the ViraFEST assay. Researchers isolated CD4+ T cells once approximately ten days of culture had elapsed. All study participants received two doses of BNT162b2 or mRNA-1273 vaccine. Supplemented with approximately 10 IU/ml IL-2 and roughly 9.2 ug/ml peptides, fewer than 2.5 million PBMC per well were kept in culture. Replacing half the medium with IL-2 medium was done on days 3 and 7. J lost 5 bases, V lost 7 bases, and 11 bases had no gene match. This CDR3 is 14 amino acids long. CDR1 LNHDA and CDR2 SQIVND come from the germline V gene (reference sequence).

The sample consisted of CD4+ T cells from PBMCs cultured with HCoV-229E spike peptides, taken after COVID-19 vaccination. The V call is TRBV19, the J call TRBJ2-7, with TRBD2 identical over 7 bases. The source is a human donor who received a COVID-19 vaccine. This CDR3 is CASKVGRVWDEQYV. The CDR3 DNA reads TGTGCCAGTAAGGTAGGGAGGGTATGGGACGAGCAGTACGTC.